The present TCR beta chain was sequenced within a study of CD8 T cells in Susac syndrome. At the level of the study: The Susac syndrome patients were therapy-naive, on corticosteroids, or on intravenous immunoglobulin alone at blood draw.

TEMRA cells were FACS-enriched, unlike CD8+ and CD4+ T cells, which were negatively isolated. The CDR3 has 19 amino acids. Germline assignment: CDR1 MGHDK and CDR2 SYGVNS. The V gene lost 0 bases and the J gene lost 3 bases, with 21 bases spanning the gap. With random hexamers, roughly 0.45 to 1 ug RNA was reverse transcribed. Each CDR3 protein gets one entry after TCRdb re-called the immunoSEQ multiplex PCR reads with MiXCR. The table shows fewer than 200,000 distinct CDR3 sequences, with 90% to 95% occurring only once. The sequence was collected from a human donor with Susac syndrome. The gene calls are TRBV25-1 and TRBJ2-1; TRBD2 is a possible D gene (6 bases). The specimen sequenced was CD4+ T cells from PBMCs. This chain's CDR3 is CASSEYVPDYRRRYNEQFF. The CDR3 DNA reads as TGTGCCAGCAGTGAATATGTGCCGGACTACAGACGGCGCTACAATGAGCAGTTCTTC.